This T cell receptor beta chain was observed in a study of OX40 agonist ivuxolimab in advanced cancers. TCRdb's table, derived via immunoSEQ multiplex PCR, lists solely in-frame clones and lacks some. The sample lists tens of thousands of clones; 90% to 95% were seen once. The CDR3 consists of 17 residues. V was clipped by 1 base and J by 0 bases, with 17 bases between them. In germline, CDR1 is SGHRS, CDR2 YFSETQ. This rearrangement joins TRBV5-1 to TRBJ2-7; D tentatively fits TRBD1 or TRBD2 (6 bases each). The receptor was derived from an adult with an advanced solid tumor such as melanoma, head and neck, liver or kidney cancer. The sequencing used CD4+ or CD8+ T cells sorted from blood, collected in a trial of the OX40 agonist ivuxolimab. This CDR3 is CASSLLPGGADSYEQYF. The CDR3 DNA follows: TGCGCCAGCAGCTTGCTTCCCGGGGGCGCGGACTCCTACGAGCAGTACTTC.